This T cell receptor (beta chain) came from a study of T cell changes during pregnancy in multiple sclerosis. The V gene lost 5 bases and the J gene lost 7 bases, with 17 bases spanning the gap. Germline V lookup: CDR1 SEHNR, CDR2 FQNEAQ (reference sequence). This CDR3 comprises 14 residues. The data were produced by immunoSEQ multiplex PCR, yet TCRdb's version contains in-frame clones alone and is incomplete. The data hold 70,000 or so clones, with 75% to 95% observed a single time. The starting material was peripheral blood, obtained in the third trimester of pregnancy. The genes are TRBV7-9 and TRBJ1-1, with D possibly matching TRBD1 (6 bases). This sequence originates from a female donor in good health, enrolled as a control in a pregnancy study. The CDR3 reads CASSPPTGTDEAFF. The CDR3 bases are TGTGCCAGCAGCCCCCCGACAGGTACTGATGAAGCTTTCTTT.